One T cell receptor (beta chain) is described in this entry. Other DNA sequences in the same sample also yield this CDR3. This sample is part of a study of shared clonotypes between healthy human individuals. Method: immunoSEQ multiplex PCR; TCRdb's copy keeps in-frame clones and lacks some. The data hold 450,000 to 650,000 clones, with around 77% observed a single time. V was clipped by 6 bases and J by 4 bases; unmatched bases: 3. This CDR3 region has 14 residues. Germline V gene sequence: CDR1 ENHRY, CDR2 SYGVKD. The sequenced sample consisted of PBMCs. This sequence joins TRBV10-3 and TRBJ2-3, with 11 positions matching TRBD2. The clonotype comes from a woman aged 40 to 49 in good health. Some clones in this sample may be carry-over from other donors' samples. CDR3: CAISLAGGADTQYF. As DNA, the CDR3 is TGTGCCATCAGCCTAGCGGGAGGAGCAGATACGCAGTATTTT.